Below, 8 T cell receptor beta chains from the same sample are listed, as sequenced in a study of cytomegalovirus exposure and HLA in healthy donors. Primers: 60 Vbeta forward and 13 Jbeta reverse. Clones were sequenced by immunoSEQ multiplex PCR, and TCRdb holds only the in-frame ones, with some missing. This table holds 110,000 or so clones, around 76% found once. Sequenced: PBMCs. The receptors were gathered from a man over 45 in good health and CMV-seropositive.

Here the CDR3 DNA reads TGTGCCAGCAGTTCCGGGACAGGACAAAATTCACCCCTCCACTTT. As protein: CASSSGTGQNSPLHF. This sequence joins TRBV27 and TRBJ1-6; 8 positions match TRBD1. The CDR3 is 15 amino acids. V trimming: 4 bases; J trimming: 7 bases; junction bases outside the gene matches: 6. Looked up from germline, CDR1 is MNHEY and CDR2 is SMNVEV (reference sequence).

This clone has a single count. This chain joins TRBV19 and TRBJ1-2; 7 bases are shared with TRBD1. Losses at the gene ends were 3 bases for V and 4 bases for J; bases not matched to a gene: 8. This CDR3 contains 15 residues. The germline V gene encodes CDR1 LNHDA and CDR2 SQIVND (reference sequence). The CDR3 here is CASSIQTGLGYGYTF. The CDR3 region has the DNA TGTGCCAGTAGTATTCAGACAGGGCTCGGCTATGGCTACACCTTC.

V gene TRBV6-5 combines with J gene TRBJ1-1, with TRBD1 identical over 9 bases. Germline-derived CDR1 and CDR2 are MNHEY and SVGAGI. V shed 5 bases and J 10 bases; nucleotides not matched to a gene: 2. The CDR3 covers 11 residues. The CDR3 reads CASSGTGRAFF. Here the CDR3 DNA reads TGTGCCAGCAGTGGGACAGGGAGAGCTTTCTTT.

V is TRBV11-2 and J is TRBJ1-5; no clear D. Germline lookup yields CDR1 SGHAT and CDR2 FQNNGV. V dropped 0 bases and J dropped 2 bases, with 11 bases sitting between them. This CDR3 is 16 amino acids long. CDR3 sequence reads: CASSLEGRLGNQPQHF. In DNA form, the CDR3 reads TGTGCCAGCAGCTTAGAAGGCAGGTTAGGCAATCAGCCCCAGCATTTT.

The chain is built from TRBV6-6 and TRBJ2-2, with 12 bases matching TRBD2. The germline V gene encodes CDR1 MNHNY and CDR2 SVGAGI (reference sequence). There are 16 residues in the CDR3. V lost 6 bases to trimming and J lost 4 bases; unmatched junction nucleotides: 6. CDR3 nucleotides: TGTGCCAGCAGCCTAGCGGGGGGGCCGAGCACCGGGGAGCTGTTTTTT. Translation: CASSLAGGPSTGELFF.

The V gene is TRBV10-3, the J gene TRBJ2-5, with 9 positions matching TRBD2. Per germline, CDR1 ENHRY and CDR2 SYGVKD. The CDR3 sequence is 14 residues long. V lost 7 bases and J lost 4; bases outside the gene matches: 7. CDR3 in amino acids: CAIKGAAGGETQYF. The CDR3 DNA sequence: TGTGCCATCAAGGGCGCAGCGGGGGGAGAGACCCAGTACTTC.

This clone was seen only once. The V gene is TRBV5-4, the J gene TRBJ2-2, with D hard to call. Trimming left V 4 bases short and J 6 bases short, with 13 bases between. CDR1 is SGHNT, CDR2 YYREEE, per germline (reference sequence). The CDR3 runs to 14 residues. CDR3 DNA sequence: TGTGCCAGCAGCCCCGCAGGAAGTTCCGGGGAGCTGTTTTTT. It is translated as CASSPAGSSGELFF. Variable domain in full (rest from reference TRBV5-4 and TRBJ2-2): ETGVTQSPTHLIKTRGQQVTLRCSSQSGHNTVSWYQQALGQGPQFIFQYYREEENGRGNFPPRFSGLQFPNYSSELNVNALELDDSALYLCASSPAGSSGELFFGEGSRLTVL.

The chain carries TRBV4-1 and TRBJ1-5; 11 bases align to TRBD1. The CDR3 runs to 17 residues. The J segment lost 7 bases and the V segment lost 0 bases, leaving 8 bases of the junction unmatched. Germline CDR1 MGHRA, CDR2 YSYEKL. This CDR3 is CASSQDPGQGARQPQHF. The DNA of the CDR3 is TGCGCCAGCAGCCAAGATCCCGGACAGGGGGCCAGGCAGCCCCAGCATTTT.